These 17 T cell receptor beta chains were all obtained from the same sample, sequenced in a study of blood T cells in healthy people across ages. A J-beta primer mix and a sample-barcoded 5' primer were used in a second PCR of about 7 to 12 cycles. TCRdb called the 5' RACE reads again in MiXCR, with one record for every CDR3 protein. This sample has 1.5 million to 2 million distinct CDR3 sequences, with just under 50% found just once. The sample taken for sequencing was blood. The receptors were gathered from a woman aged 40 to 49 in good health.

The V gene is TRBV4-1, the J gene TRBJ2-1, with TRBD2 matching over 8 bases. Looked up from germline, CDR1 is MGHRA and CDR2 is YSYEKL. This CDR3 region has 17 residues. V shed 4 bases, J shed 2 bases, and the junction held 10 bases outside the gene matches. The CDR3 coding sequence is TGCGCCAGCAGCCCGAACCTAAGCGGGGGCCCCTACAATGAGCAGTTCTTC. This gives the protein CASSPNLSGGPYNEQFF.

To note about this clonotype: One end of the junction varies from germline; a read error may be responsible. V gene TRBV7-8 combines with J gene TRBJ1-2, with D possibly being TRBD1 (5 bases). The CDR3 has 18 amino acids. Germline V gene lookup returns CDR1 SGHVS and CDR2 FQNEAQ. CDR3 nucleotide sequence: TGTGCCAGCAGCTTAGTCCAGGGTCGCCCCGTTTGGTCCTATGGCTGCACCTTC. As protein: CASSLVQGRPVWSYGCTF.

This clonotype was counted once. The gene calls are TRBV7-2 and TRBJ2-5, with 11 nucleotides matching TRBD1. The J segment lost 1 base and the V segment lost 4 bases, leaving 14 bases of the junction unmatched. Germline V lookup: CDR1 SGHTA, CDR2 FQGNSA. The CDR3 is 19 amino acids. CDR3 protein: CASSSGDPRDRGVQETQYF. The CDR3 region has the DNA TGTGCCAGCAGCTCCGGGGACCCCCGGGACAGGGGGGTCCAAGAGACCCAGTACTTC. The full variable domain, its missing parts supplied by reference TRBV7-2 and TRBJ2-5, is GAGVSQSPSNKVTEKGKDVELRCDPISGHTALYWYRQSLGQGLEFLIYFQGNSAPDKSGLPSDRFSAERTGGSVSTLTIQRTQQEDSAVYLCASSSGDPRDRGVQETQYFGPGTRLLVL.

This sequence joins TRBV28 and TRBJ1-1; 7 bases align to TRBD1. Per germline, CDR1 MDHEN and CDR2 SYDVKM. The CDR3 has 14 residues. Germline trimming cut 7 bases from V and 8 bases from J; bases unmatched to any gene: 13. CDR3 region: CASIRHVGRGEAFF. In nucleotides, the CDR3 is TGTGCCAGCATCAGACATGTGGGCAGGGGGGAAGCTTTCTTT.

The rearrangement joins TRBV11-2 to TRBJ1-2, with D possibly TRBD1 on 5 matching bases. Germline V gives CDR1 SGHAT, CDR2 FQNNGV. The CDR3 totals 17 residues. The germline V and J ends were trimmed by 1 base and 4 bases, with 19 bases remaining between them. CDR3 in DNA: TGTGCCAGCAGCTTAGGCACTCTAACGGGGCTTAGCTATGGCTACACCTTC. Protein: CASSLGTLTGLSYGYTF.

This chain links TRBV9 with TRBJ1-4; a weak D match, TRBD1 (6 bases). Germline-derived CDR1 and CDR2 are SGDLS and YYNGEE. V was trimmed by 3 bases and J by 7 bases, leaving 13 bases between them. There are 14 residues in the CDR3. As DNA, the CDR3 is TGTGCCAGCAGCGCCACAGGGTCCCGTGAAAAACTGTTTTTT. Translating gives CASSATGSREKLFF.

The rearrangement uses TRBV27 and TRBJ2-1; 7 positions match TRBD2. CDR1 and CDR2 from the germline V gene are MNHEY and SMNVEV (reference sequence). CDR3 length: 16 residues. Germline trimming cut 4 bases from V and 1 base from J; bases unmatched to any gene: 7. The CDR3 here is CASSSDLADSYNEQFF. In nucleotides, the CDR3 is TGTGCCAGCAGTTCGGATCTAGCGGATTCCTACAATGAGCAGTTCTTC.

This clonotype was counted at least ten times. J is TRBJ2-3 and V is TRBV7-6; tentative D call: TRBD2 (5 bases). Trimming stripped 5 bases from V and 6 bases from J, with 18 bases between. Looked up from germline, CDR1 is SGHVS and CDR2 is FNYEAQ. CDR3 length: 15 amino acids. CDR3 nucleotides: TGTGCCAGCAGCCCCCTTGAGGGCCTCGGGGATACGCAGTATTTT. The encoded protein is CASSPLEGLGDTQYF.

This clonotype was picked up one time. The V and J genes are TRBV10-3 and TRBJ1-2, with a tentative D call TRBD1 (5 bases). CDR3 length equals 14 residues. V was clipped by 3 bases and J by 7 bases, with 15 bases between them. Germline-derived CDR1 and CDR2 are ENHRY and SYGVKD. The CDR3 sequence: CAISDSAGTGGYTF. CDR3 DNA sequence: TGTGCCATCAGTGACTCTGCAGGGACTGGTGGCTACACCTTC.

The V call is TRBV16, the J call TRBJ1-2, with D possibly matching TRBD1 (5 bases). Trimming removed 0 bases at V and 6 bases at J, with 17 bases between. Germline lookup yields CDR1 KGHSY and CDR2 FQNENV. The CDR3 has 16 amino acids. CDR3 DNA sequence: TGTGCCAGCAGCCAATCTGCCCTTGACAGCCTCGATGGCTACACCTTC. Protein: CASSQSALDSLDGYTF. The full variable domain, rest sourced from reference TRBV16 and TRBJ1-2, is GEEVAQTPKHLVRGEGQKAKLYCAPIKGHSYVFWYQQVLKNEFKFLISFQNENVFDETGMPKERFSAKCLPNSPCSLEIQATKLEDSAVYFCASSQSALDSLDGYTFGSGTRLTVV.

The genes are TRBV7-2 and TRBJ2-1; TRBD2 matches 9 bases. Trimming removed 1 base from V and 7 bases from J; junction bases left unmatched: 11. The CDR3 spans 17 residues. The germline gives CDR1 SGHTA, CDR2 FQGNSA. The CDR3 here is CASSLDPSGGPRNEQFF. The CDR3 coding sequence is TGTGCCAGCAGCTTAGACCCGAGCGGGGGGCCTAGAAATGAGCAGTTCTTC.

V is TRBV29-1 and J is TRBJ2-5; tentatively, D is TRBD1 (5 bases). In germline, CDR1 is SQVTM, CDR2 ANQGSEA. Deletions cut 5 bases from V and 3 bases from J, with 10 bases between. This CDR3 is 12 amino acids long. In nucleotides, the CDR3 is TGCAGCGTTCTTGTCAGGGAAGAGACCCAGTACTTC. It specifies CSVLVREETQYF.

This clonotype was seen many times. At one boundary the junction diverges from the germline segment, which might be a read error. J is TRBJ2-3 and V is TRBV5-1; TRBD1 matches at 9 bases. The CDR3 length is 14 residues. The germline V gene encodes CDR1 SGHRS and CDR2 YFSETQ. The CDR3 DNA reads TGTGCTAGCAGCTTAGGACAGGGGAAAGATACGCAGTATTTT. Amino acids: CASSLGQGKDTQYF.

The chain has TRBV25-1 and TRBJ2-6, with TRBD1 identical over 10 bases. Trimming at V came to 5 bases and at J to 4 bases, leaving 11 bases not matched to a gene. This CDR3 region has 18 residues. Germline loops: CDR1 MGHDK, CDR2 SYGVNS. The CDR3 DNA reads TGTGCCAGCAGTTCTTGGGACAGGGGAGAAGCAGGGGCCAACGTCCTGACTTTC. This gives the protein CASSSWDRGEAGANVLTF.

This clonotype was counted between two and nine times. The genes are TRBV3-1 and TRBJ1-6; D is perhaps TRBD1 (5 bases). There are 15 residues in the CDR3. Looked up from germline, CDR1 is LGHDT and CDR2 is YNNKEL (reference sequence). The ends were cut back, 3 bases at V and 10 bases at J, with 16 bases in the middle. CDR3 amino acids: CASSQIGEGRSPLHF. The CDR3 DNA sequence: TGTGCCAGCAGCCAGATCGGGGAGGGACGGTCACCCCTCCACTTT.

This clonotype was detected only a few times. The rearrangement joins TRBV13 to TRBJ2-5; D is uncertain. From germline, CDR1 is PRHDT and CDR2 FYEKMQ (reference sequence). V lost 0 bases, J lost 4 bases, and 15 bases lay in between. The CDR3 contains 16 residues. CDR3 sequence (DNA): TGTGCCAGCAGCTTAGGCCTTGACCCCCGGGTAGAGACCCAGTACTTC. It is translated as CASSLGLDPRVETQYF.

This chain links TRBV4-2 with TRBJ2-1; the D gene could be TRBD1 or TRBD2 (5 bases each). The germline V gene encodes CDR1 LGHNA and CDR2 YNFKEQ. Trimming took off 0 bases at V and 8 bases at J, with 14 bases between the two ends. The CDR3 is 15 residues long. Here the CDR3 reads CASSQDGTSSDEQFF. The CDR3, as DNA: TGTGCCAGCAGCCAAGATGGGACCAGCAGCGATGAGCAGTTCTTC.